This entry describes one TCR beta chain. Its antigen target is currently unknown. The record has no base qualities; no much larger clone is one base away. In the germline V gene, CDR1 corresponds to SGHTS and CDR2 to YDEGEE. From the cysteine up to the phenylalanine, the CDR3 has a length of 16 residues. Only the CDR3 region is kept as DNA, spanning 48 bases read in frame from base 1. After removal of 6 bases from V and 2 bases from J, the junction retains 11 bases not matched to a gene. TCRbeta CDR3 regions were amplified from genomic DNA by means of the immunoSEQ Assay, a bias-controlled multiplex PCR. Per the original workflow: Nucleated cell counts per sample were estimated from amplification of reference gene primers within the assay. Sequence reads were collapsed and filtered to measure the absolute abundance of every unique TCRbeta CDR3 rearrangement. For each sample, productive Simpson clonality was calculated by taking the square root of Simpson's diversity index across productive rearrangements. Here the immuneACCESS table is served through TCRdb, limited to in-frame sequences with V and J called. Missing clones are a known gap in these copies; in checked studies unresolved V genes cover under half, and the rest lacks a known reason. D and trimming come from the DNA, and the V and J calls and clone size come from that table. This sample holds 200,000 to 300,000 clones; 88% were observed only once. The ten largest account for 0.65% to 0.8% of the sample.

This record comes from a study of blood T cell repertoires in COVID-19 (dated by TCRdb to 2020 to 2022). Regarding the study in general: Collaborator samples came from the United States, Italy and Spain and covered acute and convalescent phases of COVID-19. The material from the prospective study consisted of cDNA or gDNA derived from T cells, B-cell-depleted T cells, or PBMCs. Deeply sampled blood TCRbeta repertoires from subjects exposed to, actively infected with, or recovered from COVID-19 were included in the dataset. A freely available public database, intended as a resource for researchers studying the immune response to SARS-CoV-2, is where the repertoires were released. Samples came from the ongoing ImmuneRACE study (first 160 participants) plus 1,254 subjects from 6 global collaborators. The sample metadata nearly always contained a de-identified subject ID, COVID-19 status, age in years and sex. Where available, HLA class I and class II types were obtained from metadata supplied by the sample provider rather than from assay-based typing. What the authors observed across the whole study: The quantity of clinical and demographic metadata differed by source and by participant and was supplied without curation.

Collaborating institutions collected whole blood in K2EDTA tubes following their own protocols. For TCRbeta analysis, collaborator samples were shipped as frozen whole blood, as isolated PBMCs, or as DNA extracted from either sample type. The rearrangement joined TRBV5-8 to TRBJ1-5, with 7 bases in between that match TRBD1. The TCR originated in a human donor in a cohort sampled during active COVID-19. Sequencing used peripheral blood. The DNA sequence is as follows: TGTGCCAGCACCCCAATGAACGGACAGGGCAATCAGCCCCAGCATTTT. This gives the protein CASTPMNGQGNQPQHF. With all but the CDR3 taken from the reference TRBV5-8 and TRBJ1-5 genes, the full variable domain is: EAGVTQSPTHLIKTRGQQATLRCSPISGHTSVYWYQQALGLGLQFLLWYDEGEERNRGNFPPRFSGRQFPNYSSELNVNALELEDSALYLCASTPMNGQGNQPQHFGDGTRLSIL.